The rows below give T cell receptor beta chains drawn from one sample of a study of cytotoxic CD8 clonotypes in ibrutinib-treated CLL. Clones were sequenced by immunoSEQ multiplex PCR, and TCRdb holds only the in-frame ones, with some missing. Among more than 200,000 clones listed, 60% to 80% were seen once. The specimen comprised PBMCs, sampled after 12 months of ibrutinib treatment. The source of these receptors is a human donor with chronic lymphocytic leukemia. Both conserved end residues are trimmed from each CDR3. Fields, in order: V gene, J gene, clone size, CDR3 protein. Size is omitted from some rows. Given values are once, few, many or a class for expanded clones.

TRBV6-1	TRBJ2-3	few	ASREGQGTDTQY
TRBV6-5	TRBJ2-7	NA	ASSYGTSGTYEQY
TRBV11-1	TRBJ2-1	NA	ASSLAVGKSGRNNEQF
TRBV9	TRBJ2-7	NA	ASNRGQGVYEQY
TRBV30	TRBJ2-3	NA	AWSVRGARTRKDTQY
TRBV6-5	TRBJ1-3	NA	ASAKDRASGNTIY
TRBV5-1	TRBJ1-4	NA	ASSLNRGTNEKLF
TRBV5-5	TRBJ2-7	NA	ASSFGAGTHEQY
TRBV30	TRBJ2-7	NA	AWSVSGGANSYEQY
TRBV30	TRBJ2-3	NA	AWSVAGSSTDTQY
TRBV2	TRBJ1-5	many	ASRIFRGANQPQH
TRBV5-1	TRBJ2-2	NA	ASSLSPNTGELF
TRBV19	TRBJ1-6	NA	ASSPRRESSPLH
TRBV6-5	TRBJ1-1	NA	ASNGQAREAF
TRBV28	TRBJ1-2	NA	ASSLPQSLLRGYT
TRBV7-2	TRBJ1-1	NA	ASSLAFRNTEAF
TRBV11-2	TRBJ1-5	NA	ASSLTGRGGNQPQH
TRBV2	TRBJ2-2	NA	ATEAGELF
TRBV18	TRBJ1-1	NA	ASSPQGQGVTEAF
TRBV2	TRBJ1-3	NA	ASTDYRAFSGNTIY
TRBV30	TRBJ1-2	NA	AWRPLGQGHGYT
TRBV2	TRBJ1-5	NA	ASNQGTSGNQPQH
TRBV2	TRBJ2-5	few	ASSEGTRGSQY
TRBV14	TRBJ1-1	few	ASSQDLGGSEAF
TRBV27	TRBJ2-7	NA	ASSLGQSYEQY
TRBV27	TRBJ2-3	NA	ASKIGLSTDTQY